The 28 T cell receptor beta chains below come from one sample, sequenced in a study of control samples from healthy donors and cancer patients. The method was immunoSEQ multiplex PCR; TCRdb's version includes in-frame clones alone and lacks a portion of them. The sample carries about 85,000 clones, about 88% recorded once. The specimen sequenced was blood. These receptors originate from a woman aged 60-70 years in good health.

Points on this clone: Other DNA sequences of this sample code for an identical CDR3. This sequence joins TRBV18 and TRBJ1-5; TRBD1 is a possible D gene (6 bases). Looked up from germline, CDR1 is KGHSH and CDR2 is LQKENI. CDR3 length: 16 residues. Trimming left V 6 bases short and J 0 bases short, with 15 bases between. CDR3 DNA: TGTGCCAGCTCGCGGGGGACACCCGATAGCAATCAGCCCCAGCATTTT. As protein: CASSRGTPDSNQPQHF.

The genes are TRBV6-1 and TRBJ2-3, with no clear D. Germline-derived CDR1 and CDR2 are MNHNS and SASEGT. V gave up 3 bases and J gave up 3 bases, with 4 bases separating them. This CDR3 has 12 amino acids. CDR3 in amino acids: CASSDVTDTQYF. CDR3 nucleotides: TGTGCCAGCAGTGATGTGACAGATACGCAGTATTTT.

This clone was recorded many times. The chain is built from TRBV9 and TRBJ2-7; no clear D gene. Per germline, CDR1 SGDLS and CDR2 YYNGEE. The CDR3 loop spans 11 amino acids. The V gene lost 4 bases and the J gene lost 7 bases, with 9 bases spanning the gap. The CDR3 DNA reads as TGTGCCAGCAGCTCTGGGGTTGAGCAGTACTTC. Residues: CASSSGVEQYF.

The V and J genes are TRBV6-5 and TRBJ2-7; TRBD1 is a possible D gene (5 bases). V lost 6 bases and J lost 0, with 15 bases in between. The CDR3 has 15 residues. CDR1 MNHEY and CDR2 SVGAGI come from the germline V gene. The CDR3 region has the DNA TGTGCCAGCAGCGATCAGACAGTATCCTCCTACGAGCAGTACTTC. It codes for CASSDQTVSSYEQYF.

The V call is TRBV12-5, the J call TRBJ1-5; 7 bases line up with TRBD1. The CDR3 has 14 amino acids. V was pared by 8 bases and J by 0 bases, with 4 bases of the junction left unmatched. The germline V gene encodes CDR1 LGHNT and CDR2 FRNRAP. CDR3 in amino acids: CASTQGGSNQPQHF. As DNA, the CDR3 is TGTGCTAGTACCCAGGGGGGTAGCAATCAGCCCCAGCATTTT.

The chain has TRBV4-3 and TRBJ2-7; TRBD2 matches 7 bases. After removal of 5 bases from V and 5 bases from J, the junction contained 9 bases not matched to a gene. Germline assignment: CDR1 LGHNA and CDR2 YSLEER. The CDR3 runs to 14 residues. CDR3 amino acids: CASSSGGLIDEQYF. CDR3 DNA: TGCGCCAGCAGCTCGGGGGGACTTATCGACGAGCAGTACTTC.

The rearrangement joins TRBV28 to TRBJ2-2, with TRBD1 matching over 11 bases. Germline-derived CDR1 and CDR2 are MDHEN and SYDVKM. The J segment lost 6 bases and the V segment lost 4 bases, leaving 4 bases of the junction unmatched. The CDR3 has 15 amino acids. For the CDR3, the DNA is TGTGCCAGCAGTTCGGGACAGGGGGATCCCGGGGAGCTGTTTTTT. Translating gives CASSSGQGDPGELFF. The full variable domain, with the rest looked up from reference TRBV28 and TRBJ2-2, is DVKVTQSSRYLVKRTGEKVFLECVQDMDHENMFWYRQDPGLGLRLIYFSYDVKMKEKGDIPEGYSVSREKKERFSLILESASTNQTSMYLCASSSGQGDPGELFFGEGSRLTVL.

The V gene is TRBV12-5, the J gene TRBJ1-5; no definite D call. CDR3 size: 13 residues. Per germline, CDR1 LGHNT and CDR2 FRNRAP. The germline V and J ends were trimmed by 7 bases and 1 base, with 8 bases remaining between them. The CDR3 loop reads CASAIGSNQPQHF. CDR3 nucleotides: TGTGCTAGTGCCATCGGAAGCAATCAGCCCCAGCATTTT.

The chain joins TRBV7-8 to TRBJ1-4; D ambiguous. The V gene lost 2 bases and the J gene lost 5 bases, with 18 bases spanning the gap. The CDR3 is made up of 17 amino acids. CDR1 and CDR2 from the germline V gene are SGHVS and FQNEAQ. The CDR3 is CASSLRPRGGINEKLFF. The CDR3 nucleotides read TGTGCCAGCAGCTTAAGGCCCCGTGGAGGGATCAATGAAAAACTGTTTTTT.

The chain couples TRBV10-3 to TRBJ2-5; TRBD1 aligns across 9 bases. J lost 4 bases, V lost 4 bases, and 4 bases had no gene match. Germline assignment: CDR1 ENHRY and CDR2 SYGVKD. The CDR3 sequence is 14 residues long. The CDR3 here is CAISVGTGRETQYF. The CDR3 DNA reads TGTGCCATCAGTGTAGGGACAGGGCGAGAGACCCAGTACTTC.

The V and J genes are TRBV12-3 or TRBV12-4 and TRBJ1-1; a weak D match, TRBD1 (6 bases). The ends were cut back, 6 bases at V and 4 bases at J, with 9 bases in the middle. The CDR3 runs 12 residues. This CDR3 reads CASRRGFTEAFF. CDR3 DNA: TGTGCCAGCAGGAGGGGGTTCACTGAAGCTTTCTTT.

The V gene is TRBV9, the J gene TRBJ2-2, with 7 bases that match TRBD2. The length of the CDR3 is 18 residues. The trim removed 4 bases at V and 6 bases at J, leaving 18 bases unmatched. CDR1 and CDR2 from the germline V gene are SGDLS and YYNGEE. CDR3 DNA sequence: TGTGCCAGCAGCTCCACCTTGGGCGGGAGTTACGTCGCCGGGGAGCTGTTTTTT. Encoded protein: CASSSTLGGSYVAGELFF.

Written as DNA, the CDR3 is TGTGCCAGTAGTATCAGGGCAGGGGGCGCGTACACTGAAGCTTTCTTT. Its translation is CASSIRAGGAYTEAFF. This chain joins TRBV19 and TRBJ1-1; 8 bases align to TRBD1. CDR1 LNHDA and CDR2 SQIVND come from the germline V gene (reference sequence). J gave up 3 bases and V 3 bases, and 9 bases lay outside the gene matches. CDR3 length equals 16 residues.

The chain links TRBV30 to TRBJ1-5; D is unclear. Trimming took 0 bases from V and 4 from J, leaving 7 bases between them. Germline assignment: CDR1 GTSNPN and CDR2 SVGIG (reference sequence). The CDR3 is 13 amino acids. The CDR3 sequence is CAWSVPGNQPQHF. DNA for the CDR3: TGTGCCTGGAGTGTACCCGGGAATCAGCCCCAGCATTTT.

This clone was detected only a few times. The rearrangement joins TRBV7-2 to TRBJ1-4; perhaps TRBD1 as D (5 bases). This CDR3 has 14 amino acids. Trimming removed 1 base from V and 6 bases from J, with 9 bases in between. Germline V gene sequence: CDR1 SGHTA, CDR2 FQGNSA. The CDR3 nucleotides read TGTGCCAGCAGCTTAGGTGGGGGGGATGAAAAACTGTTTTTT. Its translation: CASSLGGGDEKLFF.

The V and J genes are TRBV7-9 and TRBJ1-5; D is unclear. The CDR3 spans 14 residues. CDR1 SEHNR and CDR2 FQNEAQ come from the germline V gene (reference sequence). The V end lost 5 bases, the J end lost 4 bases, and 12 bases lay between the germline ends. CDR3 sequence reads: CASSARPPNQPQHF. The CDR3 DNA reads TGTGCCAGCAGCGCGAGACCTCCAAATCAGCCCCAGCATTTT.

The V call is TRBV7-2, the J call TRBJ2-1; tentative D call: TRBD2 (5 bases). Germline CDR1 reads SGHTA; CDR2 reads FQGNSA. The CDR3 extends over 15 amino acids. V dropped 2 bases and J dropped 4 bases, with 12 bases sitting between them. The DNA of the CDR3 is TGTGCCAGCAGCTTACGCGGCGGGTGGTACAATGAGCAGTTCTTC. Translation gives CASSLRGGWYNEQFF.

The rearrangement uses TRBV6-5 and TRBJ1-5; 7 bases are shared with TRBD1. The germline gives CDR1 MNHEY, CDR2 SVGAGI. J was trimmed by 7 bases and V by 4 bases; bases with no gene match: 4. The CDR3 has 13 residues. The CDR3 DNA reads TGTGCCAGCAGTTTGACAGGGATACAGCCCCAGCATTTT. Translating it yields CASSLTGIQPQHF.

This chain uses TRBV6-5 with TRBJ1-3; D is unresolved. The germline gives CDR1 MNHEY, CDR2 SVGAGI. This CDR3 comprises 13 residues. The V end was cut by 7 bases, the J end by 0 bases, with 7 bases between. This chain's CDR3 is CASIPNSGNTIYF. CDR3 coding DNA: TGTGCCAGCATCCCGAACTCTGGAAACACCATATATTTT.

The CDR3 nucleotides read TGTGCCAGCAGTAGTACCATGAACACTGAAGCTTTCTTT. Amino acid sequence: CASSSTMNTEAFF. The rearrangement links TRBV11-3 to TRBJ1-1; D unclear. Germline V CDR1 and CDR2: SGHNT, YENEEA. This CDR3 is 13 amino acids long. Trimming left V 6 bases short and J 0 bases short, with 8 bases between.

The genes are TRBV6-2 or TRBV6-3 and TRBJ1-6, with D possibly matching TRBD1 (6 bases). Germline V lookup: CDR1 MNHEY, CDR2 SVGEGT. This CDR3 is built from 16 residues. The ends were cut back, 2 bases at V and 9 bases at J, with 17 bases in the middle. This CDR3 is CASSYGQGQGGSPLHF. As DNA, the CDR3 is TGTGCCAGCAGTTACGGCCAGGGGCAAGGTGGTTCACCCCTCCACTTT.

The table lists this clone with a count of one. The chain links TRBV5-1 to TRBJ2-1, with 9 bases aligning to TRBD2. V lost 0 bases and J lost 2; bases outside the gene matches: 0. This CDR3 spans 15 amino acids. In germline, CDR1 is SGHRS, CDR2 YFSETQ. The CDR3 bases are TGCGCCAGCAGCTTGGGCGGGGGGGCCTACAATGAGCAGTTCTTC. This gives the protein CASSLGGGAYNEQFF. The full variable domain, completed using reference TRBV5-1 and TRBJ2-1, is KAGVTQTPRYLIKTRGQQVTLSCSPISGHRSVSWYQQTPGQGLQFLFEYFSETQRNKGNFPGRFSGRQFSNSRSEMNVSTLELGDSALYLCASSLGGGAYNEQFFGPGTRLTVL.

CDR3 DNA: TGTGCCTCGCAGGGGGACTCCTACGAGCAGTACTTC. Amino acids: CASQGDSYEQYF. The genes are TRBV10-3 and TRBJ2-7; TRBD1 agrees at 7 bases. Unmatched junction bases numbered 4, after V lost 11 bases and J lost 0 bases. In germline, CDR1 is ENHRY, CDR2 SYGVKD. This CDR3 has 12 amino acids.

This clone has just one count. The chain uses TRBV5-1 and TRBJ2-7; the D gene could be TRBD1 or TRBD2 (6 bases each). Trimming removed 2 bases from V and 6 bases from J, with 15 bases in between. Looked up from germline, CDR1 is SGHRS and CDR2 is YFSETQ. The CDR3 spans 14 residues. The CDR3 DNA reads as TGCGCCAGCAGCTTCCAGGACGGAGGGGGCGAGCAGTACTTC. Translation gives CASSFQDGGGEQYF.

J is TRBJ2-5 and V is TRBV29-1, with TRBD2 matching 7 bases. CDR1 is SQVTM, CDR2 ANQGSEA, per germline. The V and J ends lost 7 bases and 3 bases, in that order; junction bases with no gene match: 14. The CDR3 is 15 residues long. In nucleotides, the CDR3 is TGCAGCGCGCGACTAGCCGCTCCCTACGAAGAGACCCAGTACTTC. It codes for CSARLAAPYEETQYF.

The V and J genes are TRBV9 and TRBJ2-1; D call uncertain. The CDR3 spans 15 residues. The germline gives CDR1 SGDLS, CDR2 YYNGEE. Trimming shortened V by 2 bases and J by 0 bases, and 9 bases separated the two germline ends. This CDR3 is CASSVYASSYNEQFF. In DNA form, the CDR3 reads TGTGCCAGCAGCGTCTACGCCAGCTCCTACAATGAGCAGTTCTTC.

The chain links TRBV19 to TRBJ1-2; D is possibly TRBD1 (6 bases). Per the germline V gene, CDR1 is LNHDA and CDR2 is SQIVND (reference sequence). The CDR3 covers 18 residues. The V gene lost 7 bases and the J gene lost 3 bases, with 27 bases spanning the gap. The CDR3 region is CASNQLGAQGLRDYGYTF. CDR3 nucleotides: TGTGCCAGTAACCAACTTGGGGCACAGGGCCTGAGGGACTATGGCTACACCTTC.

The chain carries TRBV28 and TRBJ2-7; D call uncertain. This CDR3 contains 11 residues. CDR1 is MDHEN and CDR2 is SYDVKM in the germline V gene. Trimming shortened V by 4 bases and J by 2 bases, and 3 bases separated the two germline ends. CDR3 sequence: CASSSTYEQYF. Written as DNA, the CDR3 is TGTGCCAGCAGTTCTACCTACGAGCAGTACTTC.